The subject of this entry is one TCR beta chain. Its antigen is not known. Profiled with immunoSEQ multiplex PCR; TCRdb holds only in-frame clones, not every one. The table has about 120,000 clones, roughly 86% seen once; the top ten hold 4.5% to 6%. The sample belongs to a study of cytomegalovirus exposure and HLA in healthy donors. Overall study findings and caveats: Associated with cytomegalovirus, according to the listing, were 150 to 200 TCR beta chains.

These donors were members of the roughly 110-subject validation cohort, a group separate from the roughly 670-subject first cohort. Germline V lookup: CDR1 LNHNV, CDR2 YYDKDF (reference sequence). This CDR3 comprises 15 residues. The V and J ends lost 0 bases and 5 bases respectively, with 13 bases between them. What was sequenced was PBMCs. The V call is TRBV15, the J call TRBJ1-1; weak D call: TRBD1 (5 bases). The sequence derives from a man younger than 30 in good health and CMV-seronegative. The CDR3 DNA is TGTGCCACCAGCAGAGATTTGGGGCTGGCGACTGAAGCTTTCTTT. Amino acids: CATSRDLGLATEAFF. Using reference TRBV15 and TRBJ1-1 for the parts outside the CDR3, the full variable domain is DAMVIQNPRYQVTQFGKPVTLSCSQTLNHNVMYWYQQKSSQAPKLLFHYYDKDFNNEADTPDNFQSRRPNTSFCFLDIRSPGLGDTAMYLCATSRDLGLATEAFFGQGTRLTVV.